These 15 T cell receptor beta chains originate from one sample sequenced in a study of CD8+ T cells in alopecia areata. Treatment denoted: oral pan-JAK inhibitor, 5-10 mg twice daily. cDNA serving as the sequencing template came from extracted, reverse transcribed RNA. Measured with immunoSEQ multiplex PCR; TCRdb has only the in-frame clones, and not every one. The table records 150,000 to 200,000 clones, just under 65% of them present only once. Sample: CD4+ T cells sorted from blood, taken between weeks 49 and 50, from a patient treated with tofacitinib. These receptors were obtained from a human donor with alopecia areata.

V gene TRBV6-5 combines with J gene TRBJ2-1; TRBD2 matches at 7 bases. The V gene end was trimmed by 7 bases and the J gene end by 3 bases; junction bases not matched to a gene: 6. The CDR3 is 14 residues long. Per the germline V gene, CDR1 is MNHEY and CDR2 is SVGAGI. The CDR3 nucleotides are TGTGCCAGCACTGGGCGGGAGTACTACAATGAGCAGTTCTTC. Its translation: CASTGREYYNEQFF.

This clone was observed a few times. This chain joins TRBV25-1 and TRBJ1-3; unclear D gene. CDR1 and CDR2 (germline): MGHDK, SYGVNS. The ends were cut back, 4 bases at V and 0 bases at J, with 10 bases in the middle. The CDR3 is 15 amino acids. The CDR3 sequence: CASSARRSSGNTIYF. Written as DNA, the CDR3 is TGTGCCAGCAGTGCCAGACGGAGCTCTGGAAACACCATATATTTT.

This sequence joins TRBV7-2 and TRBJ2-5; TRBD1 aligns across 9 bases. The CDR3 is 15 amino acids. Germline lookup yields CDR1 SGHTA and CDR2 FQGNSA. V lost 5 bases to trimming and J lost 5 bases; unmatched junction nucleotides: 9. CDR3 coding DNA: TGTGCCAGCAGCACGTCCCGGGACAGGGACGAGACCCAGTACTTC. This encodes CASSTSRDRDETQYF.

This clone was recorded a few times. This chain links TRBV7-7 with TRBJ2-7, with a weak D call TRBD2 (5 bases). The CDR3 is made up of 13 amino acids. Trimming shortened V by 0 bases and J by 7 bases, and 10 bases separated the two germline ends. Germline V gene lookup returns CDR1 SSHAT and CDR2 FNYEAQ (reference sequence). CDR3 region: CASSLAPSREQYF. The CDR3, as DNA: TGTGCCAGCAGCTTAGCCCCTAGCCGTGAGCAGTACTTC.

V and J are TRBV4-3 and TRBJ1-1; 8 nucleotides agree with TRBD1. CDR3 length: 19 amino acids. Germline-derived CDR1 and CDR2 are LGHNA and YSLEER. V gave up 1 base and J gave up 0 bases; unmatched junction bases: 13. The CDR3 region is CASSQGWTGRTFMNTEAFF. CDR3 bases: TGCGCCAGCAGCCAAGGATGGACAGGGCGTACCTTCATGAACACTGAAGCTTTCTTT.

The chain employs TRBV29-1 and TRBJ2-1, with a tentative D call TRBD1 (6 bases). The CDR3 length is 13 residues. The germline CDR1 and CDR2 sequences are SQVTM and ANQGSEA. The V end lost 3 bases, the J end lost 4 bases, and 10 bases lay between the germline ends. CDR3 bases: TGCAGCGTTGACAGGGGCCTTTACAATGAGCAGTTCTTC. This sequence encodes CSVDRGLYNEQFF.

The CDR3 here is CASSSRGRGAEAFF. In DNA, the CDR3 is TGTGCCAGCAGCAGCAGGGGAAGGGGTGCTGAAGCTTTCTTT. The rearrangement links TRBV27 to TRBJ1-1; D may be TRBD1 (6 bases). This CDR3 is built from 14 residues. Germline V gene lookup returns CDR1 MNHEY and CDR2 SMNVEV (reference sequence). The germline V and J ends were trimmed by 6 bases and 6 bases, with 17 bases remaining between them.

The count of this clone is one. This chain links TRBV29-1 with TRBJ1-4; D remains unclear. Trimming shortened V by 4 bases and J by 8 bases, and 8 bases separated the two germline ends. This CDR3 comprises 11 residues. CDR1 and CDR2 from the germline V gene are SQVTM and ANQGSEA. CDR3 sequence: CSVVFGEKLFF. The CDR3 DNA follows: TGCAGCGTTGTATTCGGGGAAAAACTGTTTTTT.

This chain connects TRBV9 to TRBJ1-4; D not certain. The V and J ends lost 4 bases and 4 bases respectively, with 8 bases between them. This CDR3 is built from 13 residues. CDR1 and CDR2 from the germline V gene are SGDLS and YYNGEE. Here the CDR3 DNA reads TGTGCCAGCAGCCGAGGTCTTAATGAAAAACTGTTTTTT. It specifies CASSRGLNEKLFF. Using reference TRBV9 and TRBJ1-4 for the parts outside the CDR3, the full variable domain is DSGVTQTPKHLITATGQRVTLRCSPRSGDLSVYWYQQSLDQGLQFLIQYYNGEERAKGNILERFSAQQFPDLHSELNLSSLELGDSALYFCASSRGLNEKLFFGSGTQLSVL.

On this clone itself: An end of the junction does not agree with germline; a read error may underlie this. This chain joins TRBV9 and TRBJ2-1, with D possibly being TRBD1 or TRBD2 (5 bases each). Germline V lookup: CDR1 SGDLS, CDR2 YYNGEE. The CDR3 runs 14 residues. CDR3 region: CANSLGDVHNEQFF. The CDR3 DNA reads TGTGCCAACAGCCTAGGGGACGTACACAATGAGCAGTTCTTC.

The chain combines TRBV12-5 with TRBJ2-7; weak D call: TRBD1 (6 bases). CDR1 is LGHNT and CDR2 is FRNRAP in the germline V gene. The CDR3 is made up of 14 amino acids. Between the trimmed V and J ends, which lost 3 bases and 2 bases, there was a span of 11 bases. CDR3 sequence: CASGFNRDPYEQYF. CDR3 DNA: TGTGCTAGTGGTTTCAACAGGGACCCCTACGAGCAGTACTTC.

The chain joins TRBV19 to TRBJ1-2, with 9 bases aligning to TRBD1. The CDR3 length is 15 residues. Unmatched junction bases numbered 6, after V lost 3 bases and J lost 4 bases. Germline values: CDR1 LNHDA, CDR2 SQIVND (reference sequence). The CDR3 region has the DNA TGTGCCAGTAGTATCCGTCTGACAGGGGGCTATGGCTACACCTTC. Amino acids: CASSIRLTGGYGYTF.

This clone showed up just a few times. The chain joins TRBV5-1 to TRBJ2-7; 9 bases are a match to TRBD1. J gave up 0 bases and V 5 bases, and 9 bases lay outside the gene matches. The CDR3 contains 16 residues. CDR1 and CDR2 (germline): SGHRS, YFSETQ. The CDR3 bases are TGCGCCAGCAGATTTCTTCCGGGACAGGGCTCCTACGAGCAGTACTTC. Translation gives CASRFLPGQGSYEQYF.

This clone was detected only a few times. This chain connects TRBV4-3 to TRBJ1-1; D perhaps matches TRBD1 (6 bases). V lost 0 bases and J 8 bases, leaving 10 bases between the germline ends. Germline assignment: CDR1 LGHNA and CDR2 YSLEER. This CDR3 is 13 amino acids long. Here the CDR3 DNA reads TGCGCCAGCAGCCAAGATCGACAGGCGGAAGCTTTCTTT. As protein: CASSQDRQAEAFF.

The table lists this clone with a few counts. The chain uses TRBV20-1 and TRBJ2-1; D gene unclear. The CDR3 extends over 11 amino acids. In germline, CDR1 is DFQATT, CDR2 SNEGSKA (reference sequence). Trimming left V 3 bases short and J 7 bases short, with 7 bases between. CDR3: CSASEPNEQFF. In DNA form, the CDR3 reads TGCAGTGCTAGCGAACCTAATGAGCAGTTCTTC.